The 14 T cell receptor beta chains below were found in one sample sequenced in a study of T cell responses to AZD1222 COVID-19 vaccine (dated by TCRdb to the early 2020s). Read against the paper, the sample's time point label means: baseline before first vaccination. Receptor libraries were prepared by the immunoSEQ multiplex PCR assay. Drawn from immuneACCESS, this table holds only the in-frame rearrangements with V and J called that TCRdb kept. Clones are partly lost; checked studies trace under half to an unresolved V gene and leave the rest unexplained. Present in this sample are 140,000 to 150,000 clones, approximately 90% of which were seen just once. The ten largest make up 3.5% to 4.5% of the sample. The sequenced sample was peripheral blood, obtained on day 0 of AZD1222 vaccination. The receptors originated from an adult in good health.

The rearrangement links TRBV29-1 to TRBJ1-4, with TRBD1 matching 8 bases. Per germline, CDR1 SQVTM and CDR2 ANQGSEA. Trimming took 6 bases from V and 8 from J; bases not matched to a gene: 8. This CDR3 spans 13 amino acids. The CDR3 here is CSVGDRGGEKLFF. In DNA form, the CDR3 reads TGCAGCGTGGGCGACAGGGGCGGCGAAAAACTGTTTTTT.

The chain employs TRBV19 and TRBJ2-2; D is uncertain. This CDR3 comprises 12 residues. From germline, CDR1 is LNHDA and CDR2 SQIVND (reference sequence). The V end lost 10 bases, the J end lost 4 bases, and 10 bases lay between the germline ends. CDR3 protein: CATALGTGELFF. The CDR3 DNA reads TGTGCCACCGCCTTAGGCACCGGGGAGCTGTTTTTT.

This clone has just one count. This chain connects TRBV19 to TRBJ2-1; a weak D match, TRBD1 (5 bases). Germline-derived CDR1 and CDR2 are LNHDA and SQIVND (reference sequence). The CDR3 covers 12 residues. The CDR3 nucleotides read TGTGCGACAGCCCAGAGTGGCGATGAGCAGTTCTTC. Its protein product is CATAQSGDEQFF.

The chain combines TRBV10-1 with TRBJ1-1; D is undetermined. Trimming shortened V by 2 bases and J by 6 bases, and 10 bases separated the two germline ends. This CDR3 is 13 amino acids long. CDR1 and CDR2 (germline): WNHNN, SYGVQD (reference sequence). CDR3 DNA sequence: TGCGCCAGCAGTGAGAGCCTGGCCGCTGAAGCTTTCTTT. Translating gives CASSESLAAEAFF.

A remark on this clone: This same CDR3 is encoded by further DNA sequences in the sample. This chain's CDR3 is CASSNSYEQYF. The CDR3 nucleotides are TGTGCCAGTAGTAACTCGTACGAGCAGTACTTC. This chain joins TRBV19 and TRBJ2-7; D unclear. Trimming stripped 4 bases from V and 4 bases from J, with 5 bases between. CDR1 is LNHDA and CDR2 is SQIVND in the germline V gene (reference sequence). This CDR3 spans 11 amino acids.

The rearrangement joins TRBV14 to TRBJ1-1; D is undetermined. This CDR3 has 17 amino acids. V was pared by 3 bases and J by 4 bases, with 21 bases between. The germline V gene encodes CDR1 SGHDN and CDR2 FVKESK. The DNA of the CDR3 is TGTGCCAGCAGCCATTCCCCCCTGATGCGGATCCCCACTGAAGCTTTCTTT. As protein: CASSHSPLMRIPTEAFF.

V and J are TRBV12-5 and TRBJ1-5; 11 bases map to TRBD1. Germline CDR1 and CDR2: LGHNT and FRNRAP. J was trimmed by 6 bases and V by 5 bases; bases with no gene match: 6. CDR3 length: 15 amino acids. DNA of the CDR3: TGTGCTAGTGGTCCCGGGACAGGGGGACGTCAGCCCCAGCATTTT. Translation: CASGPGTGGRQPQHF.

Written as DNA, the CDR3 is TGTGCCAGCAGCCGAGATCGGGACAGAAGCTACGAGCAGTACTTC. It is translated as CASSRDRDRSYEQYF. The chain joins TRBV5-6 to TRBJ2-7; 7 positions match TRBD1. CDR3 length: 15 amino acids. J was trimmed by 3 bases and V by 4 bases; bases with no gene match: 10. Looked up from germline, CDR1 is SGHDT and CDR2 is YYEEEE.

V is TRBV23-1 and J is TRBJ1-2, with D possibly matching TRBD1 (6 bases). TRBV23-1 is filed as an ORF, its function uncertain. The CDR3 is made up of 11 amino acids. Deletions cut 8 bases from V and 5 bases from J, with 9 bases between. This CDR3 reads CASETGYGYTF. The CDR3 nucleotides read TGCGCCAGCGAAACAGGGTATGGCTACACCTTC.

This rearrangement joins TRBV11-2 to TRBJ1-4; D is possibly TRBD1 (5 bases). The V end was cut by 3 bases, the J end by 5 bases, with 16 bases between. CDR3 length: 16 amino acids. Germline CDR1 SGHAT, CDR2 FQNNGV. The CDR3 DNA reads TGTGCCAGCAGCTTGCGATCAGGGAAAAAAAATGAAAAACTGTTTTTT. Its translation is CASSLRSGKKNEKLFF. Based on the CDR3 plus reference TRBV11-2 and TRBJ1-4, the full variable domain is EAGVAQSPRYKIIEKRQSVAFWCNPISGHATLYWYQQILGQGPKLLIQFQNNGVVDDSQLPKDRFSAERLKGVDSTLKIQPAKLEDSAVYLCASSLRSGKKNEKLFFGSGTQLSVL.

The chain employs TRBV27 and TRBJ2-5; D is perhaps TRBD2 (7 bases). The germline V gene encodes CDR1 MNHEY and CDR2 SMNVEV (reference sequence). Trimming cost V 6 bases and J 4 bases, with 12 bases left between them. The CDR3 is 13 residues long. CDR3: CASRGGGRETQYF. The CDR3 DNA sequence: TGTGCCAGCAGAGGGGGGGGCAGAGAGACCCAGTACTTC.

The chain recombines TRBV28 with TRBJ2-1, with 8 bases lining up with TRBD2. In germline, CDR1 is MDHEN, CDR2 SYDVKM. CDR3 size: 15 residues. The V segment lost 4 bases and the J segment 8 bases; nucleotides outside the gene matches: 10. Here the CDR3 reads CASSSQSAGADEQFF. DNA of the CDR3: TGTGCCAGCAGTTCCCAGTCAGCGGGGGCGGATGAGCAGTTCTTC.

This chain links TRBV28 with TRBJ2-2, with TRBD2 matching 9 bases. Germline V lookup: CDR1 MDHEN, CDR2 SYDVKM. This CDR3 spans 17 amino acids. V was clipped by 5 bases and J by 1 base; unmatched bases: 8. CDR3 in DNA: TGTGCCAGCAGTCCTATTCTAGCGGGGCTGAACACCGGGGAGCTGTTTTTT. This sequence encodes CASSPILAGLNTGELFF.

The CDR3: CASSLASAFGGELFF. The CDR3 nucleotides are TGTGCCAGCAGCTTAGCGTCAGCATTCGGCGGGGAGCTGTTTTTT. The V gene is TRBV7-6, the J gene TRBJ2-2, with D unresolved. The CDR3 runs 15 residues. The V and J ends lost 0 bases and 7 bases respectively, with 12 bases between them. CDR1 SGHVS and CDR2 FNYEAQ come from the germline V gene.